The clone carrying this T cell receptor (beta chain) was detected many times. The V gene's germline CDR1 is SNHLY and CDR2 FYNNEI. The CDR3 runs 15 residues. Trimming cost V 5 bases and J 5 bases, with 15 bases left between them. The data were obtained in a study of T cells in Graves' hyperthyroidism and ophthalmopathy. Researchers took RNA transcripts and amplified the TCR beta CDR3 regions from them. The study used the HTBI primer set for a first-round RT-PCR of the TCR CDR3. TCRdb analysed the multiplex PCR reads with MiXCR anew, one entry per CDR3 protein. The sample lists about 610,000 distinct CDR3 sequences; roughly 14% were seen once. Among ophthalmopathy patients, the Clinical Activity Score reached at least 3, the NOSPECS grade reached at least 4, and duration remained under 3 months. Patients with uncontrolled infections, other autoimmune diseases, pregnancy or lactation were excluded. Extraction of PBMCs used 8.5 to 10 ml of fresh peripheral blood.

Sequenced input: blood. The origin of this receptor is a woman in her thirties or forties with Graves' ophthalmopathy. The chain carries TRBV2 and TRBJ2-2; a weak D match, TRBD2 (5 bases). CDR3 DNA: TGTGCCAGCAGTTACAGCGGAGTTAGAACCGGGGAGCTGTTTTTT. This translates into CASSYSGVRTGELFF.